This record concerns one T cell receptor (beta chain) sequence. Its target is not known. Every patient had relapsed following autologous stem cell transplantation, and cohorts differed in brentuximab vedotin exposure. The CDR3 runs 14 residues. J gave up 5 bases and V 5 bases, and 9 bases lay outside the gene matches. CDR1 is SGHRS, CDR2 YFSETQ, per germline. The data are from a study of PD-1 blockade in classical Hodgkin lymphoma. Profiled with immunoSEQ multiplex PCR; TCRdb holds only in-frame clones, not every one. The repertoire holds approximately 26,000 clones, with 80% to 85% as singletons. Regarding the study as a whole: Those patients who began receiving nivolumab less than 1 year after ASCT had lower diversity, and they were excluded.

The sequence was obtained from a human donor with classical Hodgkin lymphoma. The genes are TRBV5-1 and TRBJ1-2; 7 nucleotides agree with TRBD1. This specimen consisted of peripheral blood mononuclear cells (PBMCs), obtained before the second cycle of nivolumab. CDR3: CASRGTATRYGYTF. In nucleotides, the CDR3 is TGCGCCAGCAGGGGGACAGCTACTCGGTATGGCTACACCTTC.